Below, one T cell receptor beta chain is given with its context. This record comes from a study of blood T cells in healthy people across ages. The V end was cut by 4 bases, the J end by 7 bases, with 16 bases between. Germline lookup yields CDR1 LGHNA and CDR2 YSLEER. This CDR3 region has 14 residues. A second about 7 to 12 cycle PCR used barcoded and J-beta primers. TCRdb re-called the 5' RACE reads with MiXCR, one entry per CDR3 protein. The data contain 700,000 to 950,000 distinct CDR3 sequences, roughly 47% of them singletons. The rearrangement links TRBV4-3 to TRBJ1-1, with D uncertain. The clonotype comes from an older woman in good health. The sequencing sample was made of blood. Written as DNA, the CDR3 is TGCGCCAGCAGCCTAAAAACAGAGACTAATGAAGCTTTCTTT. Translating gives CASSLKTETNEAFF.